The present T cell receptor (beta chain) was sequenced within a study of CD8+ T cells in alopecia areata. cDNA prepared by RNA extraction and subsequent reverse transcription served as the template for sequencing. Measured with immunoSEQ multiplex PCR; TCRdb has only the in-frame clones, and not every one. The sample carries some 180,000 clones, about 53% recorded once. The CDR3 is made up of 13 amino acids. The germline CDR1 and CDR2 sequences are GTSNPN and SVGIG (reference sequence). With 3 bases clipped from V and 6 bases from J, the junction kept 2 bases outside the gene matches. Treatment of the sample: oral pan-JAK inhibitor, 5-10 mg twice daily.

Sequences were derived from CD8+ T cells sorted from blood, sampled at week 24, from a patient treated with tofacitinib. The origin of this receptor is a human donor with alopecia areata. The chain links TRBV30 to TRBJ1-2; TRBD1 agrees at 12 bases. In nucleotides, the CDR3 is TGTGCCTGGAGCGGGACAGGGGGCGATGGCTACACCTTC. It translates to CAWSGTGGDGYTF.